This TCR beta chain comes out of a study of cytomegalovirus exposure and HLA in healthy donors. This table comes from immunoSEQ multiplex PCR, and its TCRdb copy is limited to in-frame clones, with some not included. Of some 250,000 clones in the sample, approximately 84% are singletons; the top ten hold around 1.2%. This clone has just one count. V shed 4 bases, J shed 2 bases, and the junction held 4 bases outside the gene matches. The CDR3 consists of 14 residues. Germline V gene data show CDR1 as KGHSH and CDR2 as LQKENI. The sample was PBMCs. The sequence was obtained from a woman in her twenties or thirties in good health and CMV-seropositive. The rearrangement joins TRBV18 to TRBJ2-5; 7 nucleotides align to TRBD1. In DNA, the CDR3 is TGTGCCAGCTCACTCGGACAGGAACAAGAGACCCAGTACTTC. This encodes CASSLGQEQETQYF.